This entry is about one T cell receptor (beta chain). Mismatch with germline at one junction end may stem from a read error. The same CDR3 is also encoded by other DNA sequences in this sample. Seattle patients were enrolled during active infection and followed longitudinally. This CDR3 has 14 residues. From germline, CDR1 is KGHSH and CDR2 LQKENI. These data belong to a study of blood T cell repertoires in COVID-19. Across the whole study: The cDNA or gDNA used as material had been derived from T cells, B-cell-depleted T cells, or PBMCs.

Per the original methods: For nucleated cells, counts were estimated from reference gene primer amplification. Profiled with immunoSEQ multiplex PCR; TCRdb holds only in-frame clones, not every one. The DNA gave D and trimming, while V, J and clone size come from that table. The sample holds roughly 350,000 clones; around nine tenths are singletons and the top ten take approximately 7.4%. The sequence was collected from a woman between 70 and 85 years old with COVID-19, enrolled during active disease. The rearrangement uses TRBV18 and TRBJ1-5, with 7 positions matching TRBD1. The sample comprised peripheral blood. The CDR3 sequence is CASSPQGSNQPQHF. The CDR3 bases are TGTGCCAGCTCGCCACAGGGGAGCAATCAGCCCCAGCATTTT.